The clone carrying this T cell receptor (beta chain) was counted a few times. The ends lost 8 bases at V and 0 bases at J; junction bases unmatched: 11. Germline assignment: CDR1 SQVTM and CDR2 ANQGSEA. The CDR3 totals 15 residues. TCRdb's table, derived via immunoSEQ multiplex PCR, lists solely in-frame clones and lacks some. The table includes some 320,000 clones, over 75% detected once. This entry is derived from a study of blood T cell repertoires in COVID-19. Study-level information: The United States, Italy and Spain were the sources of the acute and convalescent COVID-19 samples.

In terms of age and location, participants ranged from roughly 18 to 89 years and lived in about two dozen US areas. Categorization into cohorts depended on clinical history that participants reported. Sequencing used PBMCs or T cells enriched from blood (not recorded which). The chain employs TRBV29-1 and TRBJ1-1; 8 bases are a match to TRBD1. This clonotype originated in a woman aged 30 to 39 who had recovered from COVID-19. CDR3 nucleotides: TGCAGCCTCAGGGGGCCCGACACTTTGAACACTGAAGCTTTCTTT. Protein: CSLRGPDTLNTEAFF.